This T cell receptor beta chain derives from a study of cytomegalovirus exposure and HLA in healthy donors. General observations from the study: Highest at DRB1 and lowest at HLA-C, TCR association rates differed among HLA loci in a later analysis.

Comment on this clone: The antigen remains undetermined.

Healthy people donating bone marrow made up the donors. PCR used 60 Vbeta primers and 13 Jbeta primers. Repertoires were generated with immunoSEQ multiplex PCR, while TCRdb's copy carries only in-frame clones and drops some. Of 98,000 or so clones listed, 76% are singletons. The length of the CDR3 is 12 residues. V was trimmed by 2 bases and J by 12 bases, leaving 8 bases between them. Germline V gene data show CDR1 as SEHNR and CDR2 as FQNEAQ (reference sequence). The J gene is TRBJ1-6, the V gene TRBV7-9; maybe TRBD1 (6 bases). Sequenced: PBMCs. The clonotype originates from a woman in her late teens or twenties in good health and CMV-seropositive. CDR3 region: CASSLMDRPLHF. The CDR3 coding sequence is TGTGCCAGCAGCTTAATGGACAGACCCCTCCACTTT.